This TCR beta chain was captured by sequencing in a study of vaccination and CD4 T cells after COVID-19. Germline values: CDR1 DFQATT, CDR2 SNEGSKA (reference sequence). V lost 7 bases, J lost 3 bases, and 9 bases lay in between. CDR3 size: 11 residues. MiXCR was run by TCRdb on the PCR reads, yielding one entry per CDR3 protein. The table has under 20,000 distinct CDR3 sequences, approximately 65% seen once. The PCR-positive dates, March through December 2020, came before the US Alpha, Beta and Delta variants. This clonotype is deemed medium-sized. The gene calls are TRBV20-1 and TRBJ1-2; a weak D match, TRBD1 (5 bases). The sample was CD4+ T cells from blood, taken before SARS-CoV-2 vaccination. The sequence was obtained from a human donor who had recovered from COVID-19. CDR3 nucleotides: TGCAGTGAGCCGGGGGACTATGGCTACACCTTC. Translating gives CSEPGDYGYTF.